The sequence of this T cell receptor (beta chain) was determined in a study of spatial heterogeneity in lung cancer. Individual TCR cDNA molecules each bore their own unique molecular identifier. MiXCR, applied by TCRdb to the 5' RACE reads, yields one record per CDR3 protein. Here the sample spans under 100,000 distinct CDR3 sequences, over 8.5% being singletons. The CDR3 length is 12 residues. CDR1 is MNHEY, CDR2 SVGAGI, per germline. V lost 7 bases and J 1 base, leaving 7 bases between the germline ends. Time point described: sample taken at primary tumor resection. Sequencing of whole RNA from tumor, nontumor lung or frozen PBMC involved no sorting.

The chain recombines TRBV6-5 with TRBJ2-5, with D uncertain. This TCR came from a male donor with early-stage non-small cell lung cancer. Specimen: PBMCs, collected at surgery. Written as DNA, the CDR3 is TGTGCCAGCAATGGGCCCCAAGAGACCCAGTACTTC. The encoded protein is CASNGPQETQYF.